Listed below are T cell receptor beta chains from one sample, sequenced in a study of identifying expanded T cells in peripheral blood. Assay: immunoSEQ multiplex PCR; the TCRdb copy retains only in-frame clones and omits some. Of over 90,000 clones listed, about 91% are singletons. Sequencing was carried out using blood. These receptors came from a person aged 18-70 years in good health. The CDR3 runs from the conserved cysteine through the conserved F or W. Each record gives: V gene, clone size, J gene, D gene, CDR3 DNA, CDR3 protein. A D gene is named only where the DNA matches it firmly. The listing skips clone size in some rows; elsewhere it reads once, few, many or a size class.

v_gene: TRBV6-4; abundance: -; j_gene: TRBJ2-1; d_gene: TRBD1; CDR3nt: TGTGCCAGCAGAACCGGGACAGGGGGAGGTGAGCAGTTCTTC; CDR3aa: CASRTGTGGGEQFF
v_gene: TRBV7-2; abundance: -; j_gene: TRBJ1-2; d_gene: -; CDR3nt: TGTGCCAGCAGCTTAGCGGGGGACTACGGCAAAGATCGATCCCTGCGACATGGCTACACCTTC; CDR3aa: CASSLAGDYGKDRSLRHGYTF
v_gene: TRBV6-5; abundance: -; j_gene: TRBJ1-1; d_gene: -; CDR3nt: TGTGCCAGCAGTCCCGGTGGTGAGGGGCGTCAAGCTTTCTTT; CDR3aa: CASSPGGEGRQAFF
v_gene: TRBV7-2; abundance: -; j_gene: TRBJ1-2; d_gene: -; CDR3nt: TGTGCCAGCAGCTACCGACAGGCTACCCAATATGGCTACACCTTC; CDR3aa: CASSYRQATQYGYTF
v_gene: TRBV18; abundance: few; j_gene: TRBJ2-6; d_gene: -; CDR3nt: TGTGCCAGCTCACCACTCCGTGGTGGGTCCTCTGGGGCCAACGTCCTGACTTTC; CDR3aa: CASSPLRGGSSGANVLTF
v_gene: TRBV15; abundance: -; j_gene: TRBJ2-7; d_gene: TRBD1; CDR3nt: TGTGCCACCAGCAGATATAGTAGGGACAGGGCGATCTTAGCCTACGAGCAGTACTTC; CDR3aa: CATSRYSRDRAILAYEQYF
v_gene: TRBV6-1; abundance: -; j_gene: TRBJ1-2; d_gene: TRBD1; CDR3nt: TGTGCCAGCAGTGAAGCGGACAGGGGAATATATGGCTACACCTTC; CDR3aa: CASSEADRGIYGYTF
v_gene: TRBV20-1; abundance: few; j_gene: TRBJ1-4; d_gene: -; CDR3nt: TGCAGTGCTAGAAGGGAAAAACTGTTTTTT; CDR3aa: CSARREKLFF
v_gene: TRBV5-1; abundance: -; j_gene: TRBJ1-2; d_gene: TRBD1; CDR3nt: TGCGCCAGCAGCCCAGGCGAGGGGGCTGGAGGCTACACCTTC; CDR3aa: CASSPGEGAGGYTF
v_gene: TRBV29-1; abundance: -; j_gene: TRBJ2-5; d_gene: -; CDR3nt: TGCAGCGTTGAGGGGTTGGGGGAGACCCAGTACTTC; CDR3aa: CSVEGLGETQYF
v_gene: TRBV6-5; abundance: -; j_gene: TRBJ1-4; d_gene: -; CDR3nt: TGTGCCAGCAGTTACTCGTCCGGGGGCGGCGAAAAACTGTTTTTT; CDR3aa: CASSYSSGGGEKLFF
v_gene: TRBV6-1; abundance: -; j_gene: TRBJ1-5; d_gene: -; CDR3nt: TGTGCCAGCAGAGCCGGGGGCCCGTCTTCCCAGCCCCAGCATTTT; CDR3aa: CASRAGGPSSQPQHF
v_gene: TRBV5-6; abundance: -; j_gene: TRBJ2-1; d_gene: TRBD2; CDR3nt: TGTGCCAGCAGCTTGGATGCGGGAGGGTACAATGAGCAGTTCTTC; CDR3aa: CASSLDAGGYNEQFF
v_gene: TRBV15; abundance: -; j_gene: TRBJ2-5; d_gene: -; CDR3nt: TGTGCCACCAGCATATCAAGACACAGGGAGACCCAGTACTTC; CDR3aa: CATSISRHRETQYF
v_gene: TRBV5-6; abundance: -; j_gene: TRBJ2-7; d_gene: TRBD1; CDR3nt: TGTGCCAGCAGCTTCCTTGACAGGGGCGGTTTTGGGCAGTACTTC; CDR3aa: CASSFLDRGGFGQYF
v_gene: TRBV19; abundance: once; j_gene: TRBJ2-3; d_gene: -; CDR3nt: TGTGCCAGTAAATCCAGGGGACTGGCTAGCACAGATACGCAGTATTTT; CDR3aa: CASKSRGLASTDTQYF
v_gene: TRBV28; abundance: -; j_gene: TRBJ1-4; d_gene: TRBD1; CDR3nt: TGTGCCAGCAGGAGGGGGCCCGCAGGGAGTAATGAAAAACTGTTTTTT; CDR3aa: CASRRGPAGSNEKLFF
v_gene: TRBV18; abundance: -; j_gene: TRBJ2-1; d_gene: -; CDR3nt: TGTGCCAGCTCACCACCGGGTCTAGAGCAGTTCTTC; CDR3aa: CASSPPGLEQFF
v_gene: TRBV7-9; abundance: -; j_gene: TRBJ2-7; d_gene: -; CDR3nt: TGTGCCAGCGTCGAGACCTACGAGCAGTACTTC; CDR3aa: CASVETYEQYF
v_gene: TRBV5-8; abundance: -; j_gene: TRBJ2-3; d_gene: -; CDR3nt: TGTGCCAGCAGCCCGGCGCGGACAGCTAGCACAGATACGCAGTATTTT; CDR3aa: CASSPARTASTDTQYF
v_gene: TRBV30; abundance: -; j_gene: TRBJ2-1; d_gene: TRBD1; CDR3nt: TGTGCCTGGACCAGGGGACAGAGAAATGAGCAGTTCTTC; CDR3aa: CAWTRGQRNEQFF
v_gene: TRBV7-9; abundance: -; j_gene: TRBJ1-1; d_gene: -; CDR3nt: TGTGCCAGCAGCCGTAGCACGAACACTGAAGCTTTCTTT; CDR3aa: CASSRSTNTEAFF
v_gene: TRBV29-1; abundance: -; j_gene: TRBJ1-2; d_gene: TRBD1; CDR3nt: TGCAGCGGTACGGGACAGGGTTTCTATGGCTACACCTTC; CDR3aa: CSGTGQGFYGYTF
v_gene: TRBV18; abundance: -; j_gene: TRBJ2-5; d_gene: -; CDR3nt: TGTGCCAGCTCAACGCAAGAGACCCAGTACTTC; CDR3aa: CASSTQETQYF
v_gene: TRBV4-1; abundance: -; j_gene: TRBJ2-3; d_gene: TRBD1; CDR3nt: TGCGCCAGCAACCACTTGAGCTCGGGACAGGCAGGGACATATACGCAGTATTTT; CDR3aa: CASNHLSSGQAGTYTQYF
v_gene: TRBV18; abundance: -; j_gene: TRBJ2-7; d_gene: -; CDR3nt: TGTGCCAGCTCACCCAGCAGGGGGGACTACGAGCAGTACTTC; CDR3aa: CASSPSRGDYEQYF
v_gene: TRBV7-3; abundance: -; j_gene: TRBJ2-2; d_gene: TRBD1; CDR3nt: TGTGCCAGCAGCAAAATGCAACAGGGGACGGGCGGGGAGCTGTTTTTT; CDR3aa: CASSKMQQGTGGELFF
v_gene: TRBV6-5; abundance: -; j_gene: TRBJ1-1; d_gene: -; CDR3nt: TGTGCCAGCAGTTACCTTAGCGGGATGAACACTGAAGCTTTCTTT; CDR3aa: CASSYLSGMNTEAFF
v_gene: TRBV27; abundance: -; j_gene: TRBJ2-7; d_gene: -; CDR3nt: TGTGCCAGCTCCATAGGGCTAGCGACGGCCTACGAGCAGTACTTC; CDR3aa: CASSIGLATAYEQYF
v_gene: TRBV4-2; abundance: -; j_gene: TRBJ1-2; d_gene: -; CDR3nt: TGTGCCAGCAGCCATAGAGGACAAAACTATGGCTACACCTTC; CDR3aa: CASSHRGQNYGYTF
v_gene: TRBV5-1; abundance: few; j_gene: TRBJ2-2; d_gene: -; CDR3nt: TGCGCCAGCAGCTTAAGGATGCGGGACGCCGGGGAGCTGTTTTTT; CDR3aa: CASSLRMRDAGELFF
v_gene: TRBV11-2; abundance: -; j_gene: TRBJ2-7; d_gene: -; CDR3nt: TGTGCCAGCAGCTCCCAGGGACGGGTCGACGAGCAGTACTTC; CDR3aa: CASSSQGRVDEQYF
v_gene: TRBV7-2; abundance: -; j_gene: TRBJ2-7; d_gene: -; CDR3nt: TGTGCCAGCAGCCTCTCGGTTTACGAGCAGTACTTC; CDR3aa: CASSLSVYEQYF
v_gene: TRBV7-9; abundance: few; j_gene: TRBJ1-3; d_gene: -; CDR3nt: TGTGCCAGCAGCCCAGGTACACGGAACACCATATATTTT; CDR3aa: CASSPGTRNTIYF
v_gene: TRBV7-2; abundance: once; j_gene: TRBJ1-5; d_gene: -; CDR3nt: TGTGCCAGCAGCTCGACAGCTAGCAATCAGCCCCAGCATTTT; CDR3aa: CASSSTASNQPQHF
v_gene: TRBV14; abundance: -; j_gene: TRBJ1-1; d_gene: -; CDR3nt: TGTGCCAGCAGCCAAGAGATGGGGGCCCTGAACACTGAAGCTTTCTTT; CDR3aa: CASSQEMGALNTEAFF
v_gene: TRBV10-2; abundance: -; j_gene: TRBJ2-7; d_gene: -; CDR3nt: TGCGCCAGCAGGGATTTCGGAGAGTCCTACGAGCAGTACTTC; CDR3aa: CASRDFGESYEQYF
v_gene: TRBV5-8; abundance: -; j_gene: TRBJ1-4; d_gene: -; CDR3nt: TGTGCCAGCAGCTTGGGACAGGCCTCTAATGAAAAACTGTTTTTT; CDR3aa: CASSLGQASNEKLFF
v_gene: TRBV28; abundance: -; j_gene: TRBJ2-3; d_gene: TRBD2; CDR3nt: TGTGCCAGCAGTTTTTCGGCTAGCGGGAGGGCAGATACGCAGTATTTT; CDR3aa: CASSFSASGRADTQYF
v_gene: TRBV4-2; abundance: -; j_gene: TRBJ1-4; d_gene: -; CDR3nt: TGTGCCAGCAGCCAAGTCCGGACCCCCGAAAAACTGTTTTTT; CDR3aa: CASSQVRTPEKLFF
v_gene: TRBV19; abundance: -; j_gene: TRBJ2-2; d_gene: TRBD2; CDR3nt: TGTGCCAGTAGTATGGGAACTAGCGGGGAGAACACCGGGGAGCTGTTTTTT; CDR3aa: CASSMGTSGENTGELFF
v_gene: TRBV7-3; abundance: -; j_gene: TRBJ2-3; d_gene: -; CDR3nt: TGTGCCAGCAGCTTATTAGGATCCACAGATACGCAGTATTTT; CDR3aa: CASSLLGSTDTQYF
v_gene: TRBV5-5; abundance: -; j_gene: TRBJ1-4; d_gene: -; CDR3nt: TGTGCCAGCAGCACAGGAGCAACTAATGAAAAACTGTTTTTT; CDR3aa: CASSTGATNEKLFF
v_gene: TRBV27; abundance: -; j_gene: TRBJ2-2; d_gene: -; CDR3nt: TGTGCCAGCACCTGGAGGAGAGGGACGAACACCGGGGAGCTGTTTTTT; CDR3aa: CASTWRRGTNTGELFF
v_gene: TRBV18; abundance: -; j_gene: TRBJ1-2; d_gene: TRBD1; CDR3nt: TGTGCCAGCTCAACGGACAGGGGAGGGTATGGCTACACCTTC; CDR3aa: CASSTDRGGYGYTF
v_gene: TRBV6-6; abundance: -; j_gene: TRBJ1-5; d_gene: -; CDR3nt: TGTGCCAGCGGGGAGTCAGGTGCCCAGCATTTT; CDR3aa: CASGESGAQHF
v_gene: TRBV7-9; abundance: -; j_gene: TRBJ1-6; d_gene: -; CDR3nt: TGTGCCAGCAGCCCCCAGGATCAGGTGAATTCACCCCTCCACTTT; CDR3aa: CASSPQDQVNSPLHF
v_gene: TRBV27; abundance: -; j_gene: TRBJ2-3; d_gene: -; CDR3nt: TGTGCCAGCAGTCCAAACAGAGGAGATACGCAGTATTTT; CDR3aa: CASSPNRGDTQYF
v_gene: TRBV15; abundance: -; j_gene: TRBJ2-2; d_gene: -; CDR3nt: TGTGCCACCAGCAGAGATAGGTCTGCTAACACCGGGGAGCTGTTTTTT; CDR3aa: CATSRDRSANTGELFF